This paragraph reports one T cell receptor beta chain. This clonotype was counted at least ten times. The clone's antigen remains unknown. Per-base quality was not reported, and no clone a single base away is much larger than it. In this study, sorted CD4+ and CD8+ T cells from the blood of healthy subjects and of severe aplastic anemia patients had their TCR repertoires deep-sequenced. Ficoll-Paque density gradient centrifugation was used to isolate peripheral blood mononuclear cells. Before DNA was extracted, CD4+ and CD8+ T cells were sorted using either FACS or magnetic beads. This sample stems from a study of CD8+CD57+ T cells in acquired aplastic anemia (dated by TCRdb to the late 2010s). As for the study more broadly: DNA extracted from sorted CD4+ and CD8+ cells had a mean of roughly 3.4 ug, with a range of about 0.19 to 27.4 ug. Mean read counts for healthy donor samples were 8.5 million to 10.8 million for CD4+ cells and 11.0 million for CD8+ cells. Overall results and qualifications from the work: Between patients and healthy controls, no significant difference in CD8+ Simpson's diversity was found (P=0.060). Twenty-nine CD8+ CDR3 sequences were found in both patients and controls but appeared to be highly expressed in patients and within the immunodominant clones of the patients.

Profiling of TCR beta VDJ combinations and CDR3 sequences used genomic DNA as the template. An Illumina HiSeq 2000 was the platform used for TCR repertoire sequencing. Per the authors' processing: TRBV/TRBJ rearrangement plots, CDR3 size and DJ length profiles, and Simpson's diversity index were used to assess repertoires. Whichever DNA sequence was most abundant in the deep sequencing data was defined as the immunodominant clone. CDR3 amino acid sequences were screened for sharing across subjects and compared with published repertoires and the VDJdb database. The public reads were reanalyzed by TCRdb: fastp trimming at Q25, MiXCR alignment, in-frame beta chains only. Each CDR3 protein appears once, grouped with its most common genes and DNA. What appears here as the V and J calls and clone size reflects TCRdb's work, not the paper's. In this sample the table shows 400,000 to 450,000 distinct CDR3 sequences, under 80% of which occur a single time. The ten largest clones represent 4% of the sample.

Taken from cysteine to phenylalanine, the CDR3 has 15 residues. Of all the DNA, just the CDR3 is kept, 45 bases in frame from base 1. The germline V gene specifies SNHLY as CDR1 and FYNNEI as CDR2. Deletion took 2 bases off V and 6 bases off J, with a span of 11 bases between the germline ends. The sequence links TRBV2 to TRBJ1-6; perhaps TRBD1 is the D gene, with 6 bases matching. The receptor was isolated from a human donor in good health, serving as a control. The sequenced sample consisted of sorted CD4+, CD8+, or CD8+CD57+ T cells (not recorded which) from PBMCs. The DNA sequence is as follows: TGTGCCAGCAGTGAAACGGACAGCCGTAATTCACCCCTCCACTTT. Translated, this is CASSETDSRNSPLHF.